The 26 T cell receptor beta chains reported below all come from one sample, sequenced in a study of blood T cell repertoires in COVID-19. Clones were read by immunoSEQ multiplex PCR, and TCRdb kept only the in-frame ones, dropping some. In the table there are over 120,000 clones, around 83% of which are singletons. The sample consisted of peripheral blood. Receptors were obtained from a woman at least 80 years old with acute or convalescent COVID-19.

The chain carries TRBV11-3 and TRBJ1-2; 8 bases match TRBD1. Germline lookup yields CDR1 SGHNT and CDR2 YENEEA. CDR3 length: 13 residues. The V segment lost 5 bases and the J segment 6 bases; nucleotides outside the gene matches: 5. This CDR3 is CASSRTGYDGYTF. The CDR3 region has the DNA TGTGCCAGCAGCCGGACAGGGTACGATGGCTACACCTTC.

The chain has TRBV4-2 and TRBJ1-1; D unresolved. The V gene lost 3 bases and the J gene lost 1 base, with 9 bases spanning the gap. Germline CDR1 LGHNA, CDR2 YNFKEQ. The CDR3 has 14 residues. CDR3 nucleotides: TGTGCCAGCAGCCATGCCACCGGGAACACTGAAGCTTTCTTT. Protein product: CASSHATGNTEAFF.

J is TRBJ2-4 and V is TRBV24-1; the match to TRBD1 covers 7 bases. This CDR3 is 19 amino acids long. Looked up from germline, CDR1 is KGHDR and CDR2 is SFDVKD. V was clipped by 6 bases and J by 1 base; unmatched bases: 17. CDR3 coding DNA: TGTGCCACCAGTCAGGGGACAGACTTTAATTTACTGGCCAAAAACATTCAGTACTTC. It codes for CATSQGTDFNLLAKNIQYF.

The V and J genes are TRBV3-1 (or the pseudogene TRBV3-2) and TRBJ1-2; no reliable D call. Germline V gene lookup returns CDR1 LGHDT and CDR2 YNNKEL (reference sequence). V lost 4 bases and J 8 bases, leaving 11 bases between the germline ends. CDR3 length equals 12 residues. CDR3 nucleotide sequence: TGTGCCAGCAGCCTTCGAATGGGCGGCTACACCTTC. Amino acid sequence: CASSLRMGGYTF.

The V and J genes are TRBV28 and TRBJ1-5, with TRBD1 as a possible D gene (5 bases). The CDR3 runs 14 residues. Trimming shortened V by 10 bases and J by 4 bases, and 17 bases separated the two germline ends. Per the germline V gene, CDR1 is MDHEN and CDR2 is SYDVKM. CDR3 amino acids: CATMLSGINQPQHF. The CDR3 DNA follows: TGTGCCACCATGCTGTCAGGGATTAATCAGCCCCAGCATTTT. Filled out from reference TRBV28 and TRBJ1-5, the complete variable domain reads DVKVTQSSRYLVKRTGEKVFLECVQDMDHENMFWYRQDPGLGLRLIYFSYDVKMKEKGDIPEGYSVSREKKERFSLILESASTNQTSMYLCATMLSGINQPQHFGDGTRLSIL.

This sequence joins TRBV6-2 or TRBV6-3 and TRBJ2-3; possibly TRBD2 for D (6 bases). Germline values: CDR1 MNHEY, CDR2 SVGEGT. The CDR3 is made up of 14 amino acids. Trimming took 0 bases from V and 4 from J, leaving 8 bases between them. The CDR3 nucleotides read TGTGCCAGCAGTTACTCGGAGGGAGCAGATACGCAGTATTTT. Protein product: CASSYSEGADTQYF.

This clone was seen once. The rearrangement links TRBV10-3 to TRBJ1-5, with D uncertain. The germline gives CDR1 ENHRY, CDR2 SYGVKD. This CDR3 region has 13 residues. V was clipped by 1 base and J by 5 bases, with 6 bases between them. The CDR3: CAISELADQPQHF. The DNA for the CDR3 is TGTGCCATCAGTGAGTTGGCCGATCAGCCCCAGCATTTT.

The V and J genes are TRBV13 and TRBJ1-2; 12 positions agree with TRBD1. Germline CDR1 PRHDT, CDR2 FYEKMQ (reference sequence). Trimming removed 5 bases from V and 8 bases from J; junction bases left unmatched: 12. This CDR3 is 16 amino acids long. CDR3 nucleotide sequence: TGTGCCAGCAGCGCCGCCGGGACAGGGGGCAGGTTAGGCTACACCTTC. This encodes CASSAAGTGGRLGYTF.

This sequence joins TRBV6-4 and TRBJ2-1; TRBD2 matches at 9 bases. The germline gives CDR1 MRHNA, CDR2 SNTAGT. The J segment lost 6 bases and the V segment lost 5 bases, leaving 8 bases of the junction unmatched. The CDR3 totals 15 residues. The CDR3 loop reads CASSLRGGQVNEQFF. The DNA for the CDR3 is TGTGCCAGCAGTTTGCGGGGGGGGCAGGTCAATGAGCAGTTCTTC.

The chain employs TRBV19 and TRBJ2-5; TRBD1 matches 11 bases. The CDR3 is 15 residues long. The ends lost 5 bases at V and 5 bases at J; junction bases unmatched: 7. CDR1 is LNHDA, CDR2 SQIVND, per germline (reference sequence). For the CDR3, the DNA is TGTGCCAGTAGTTCGGACAGGGGGCAAGGGGAGACCCAGTACTTC. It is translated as CASSSDRGQGETQYF.

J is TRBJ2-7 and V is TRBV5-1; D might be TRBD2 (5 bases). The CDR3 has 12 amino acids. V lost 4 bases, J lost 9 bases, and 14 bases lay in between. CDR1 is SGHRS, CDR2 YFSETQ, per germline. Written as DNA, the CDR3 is TGCGCCAGCAGCATTGGGAGCGCAGGGCAGTACTTC. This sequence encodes CASSIGSAGQYF.

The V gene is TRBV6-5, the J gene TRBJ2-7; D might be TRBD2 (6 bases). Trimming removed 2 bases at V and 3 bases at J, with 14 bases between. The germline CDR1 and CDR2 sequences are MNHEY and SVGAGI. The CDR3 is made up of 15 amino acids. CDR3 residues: CASSYGRDSRYEQYF. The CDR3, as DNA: TGTGCCAGCAGTTACGGGCGGGACTCCCGCTACGAGCAGTACTTC.

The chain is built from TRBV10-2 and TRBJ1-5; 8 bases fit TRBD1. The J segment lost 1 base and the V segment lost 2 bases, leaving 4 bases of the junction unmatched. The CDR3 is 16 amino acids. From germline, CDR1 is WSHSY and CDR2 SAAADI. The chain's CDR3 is CASSEGDRTSNQPQHF. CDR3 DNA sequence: TGCGCCAGCAGTGAGGGGGACAGGACCAGCAATCAGCCCCAGCATTTT.

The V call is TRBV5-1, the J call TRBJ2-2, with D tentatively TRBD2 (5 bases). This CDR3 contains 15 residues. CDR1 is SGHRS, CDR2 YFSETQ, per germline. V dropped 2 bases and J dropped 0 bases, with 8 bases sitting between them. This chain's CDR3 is CASSFSGANTGELFF. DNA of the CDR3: TGCGCCAGCAGCTTTTCCGGGGCGAACACCGGGGAGCTGTTTTTT. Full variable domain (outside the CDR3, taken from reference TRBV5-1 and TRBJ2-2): KAGVTQTPRYLIKTRGQQVTLSCSPISGHRSVSWYQQTPGQGLQFLFEYFSETQRNKGNFPGRFSGRQFSNSRSEMNVSTLELGDSALYLCASSFSGANTGELFFGEGSRLTVL.

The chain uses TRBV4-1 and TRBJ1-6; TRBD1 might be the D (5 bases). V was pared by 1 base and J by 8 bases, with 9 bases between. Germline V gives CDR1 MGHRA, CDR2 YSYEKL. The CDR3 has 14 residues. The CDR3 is CASSQGWGDSPLHF. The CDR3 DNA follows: TGCGCCAGCAGCCAAGGTTGGGGGGATTCACCCCTCCACTTT.

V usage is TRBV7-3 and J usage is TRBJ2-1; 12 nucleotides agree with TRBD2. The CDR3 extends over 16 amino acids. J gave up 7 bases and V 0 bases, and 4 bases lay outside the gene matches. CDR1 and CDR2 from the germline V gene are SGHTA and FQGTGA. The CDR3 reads CASSLTLAGGRNEQFF. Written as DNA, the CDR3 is TGTGCCAGCAGCTTAACTCTAGCGGGGGGGAGGAATGAGCAGTTCTTC.

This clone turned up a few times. CDR3 protein: CASSQTAGGLTGNTIYF. The CDR3, as DNA: TGTGCCAGCAGCCAAACCGCAGGGGGGTTGACTGGAAACACCATATATTTT. The V and J genes are TRBV3-1 (or the pseudogene TRBV3-2) and TRBJ1-3; 7 bases fit TRBD1. This CDR3 contains 17 residues. Germline assignment: CDR1 LGHDT and CDR2 YNNKEL (reference sequence). J was trimmed by 2 bases and V by 2 bases; bases with no gene match: 9.

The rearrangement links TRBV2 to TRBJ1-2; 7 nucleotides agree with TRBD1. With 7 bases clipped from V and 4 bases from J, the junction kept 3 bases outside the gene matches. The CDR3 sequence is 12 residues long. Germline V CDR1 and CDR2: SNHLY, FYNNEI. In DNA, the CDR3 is TGTGCCAGCACTGGGGACAGCTATGGCTACACCTTC. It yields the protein CASTGDSYGYTF.

In DNA, the CDR3 is TGTGCCAGCACCGACCCTAGGGCAGGGGAAGATGAGCAGTTCTTC. Residues: CASTDPRAGEDEQFF. The chain joins TRBV5-5 to TRBJ2-1; D may be TRBD1 (6 bases). Germline V gives CDR1 SGHKS, CDR2 YYEKEE (reference sequence). The CDR3 sequence is 15 residues long. Trimming removed 6 bases at V and 8 bases at J, with 21 bases between.

The CDR3 reads CASSQALAGGVTQYF. CDR3 DNA: TGTGCCAGCAGCCAAGCGCTAGCGGGGGGAGTTACGCAGTATTTT. The gene calls are TRBV3-1 (or the pseudogene TRBV3-2) and TRBJ2-3; TRBD2 matches 11 bases. The CDR3 covers 15 residues. V was clipped by 1 base and J by 8 bases; unmatched bases: 5. CDR1 and CDR2 from the germline V gene are LGHDT and YNNKEL (reference sequence).

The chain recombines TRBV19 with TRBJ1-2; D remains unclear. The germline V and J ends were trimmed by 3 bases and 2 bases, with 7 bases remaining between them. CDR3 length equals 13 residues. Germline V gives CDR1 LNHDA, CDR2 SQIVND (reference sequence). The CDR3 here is CASSINGNYGYTF. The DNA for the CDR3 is TGTGCCAGTAGTATCAACGGGAACTATGGCTACACCTTC.

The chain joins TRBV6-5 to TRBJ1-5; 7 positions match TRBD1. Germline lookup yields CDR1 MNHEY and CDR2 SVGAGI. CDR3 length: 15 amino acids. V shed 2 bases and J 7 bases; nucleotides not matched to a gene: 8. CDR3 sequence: CASSYPRQGGQPQHF. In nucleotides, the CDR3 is TGTGCCAGCAGTTACCCCCGACAGGGTGGCCAGCCCCAGCATTTT.

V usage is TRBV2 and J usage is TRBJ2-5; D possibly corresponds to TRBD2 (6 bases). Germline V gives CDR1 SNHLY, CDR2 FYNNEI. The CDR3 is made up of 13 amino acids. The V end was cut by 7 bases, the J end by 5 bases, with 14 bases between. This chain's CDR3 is CASTGRELETQYF. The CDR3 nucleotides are TGTGCCAGCACAGGACGGGAGCTGGAGACCCAGTACTTC.

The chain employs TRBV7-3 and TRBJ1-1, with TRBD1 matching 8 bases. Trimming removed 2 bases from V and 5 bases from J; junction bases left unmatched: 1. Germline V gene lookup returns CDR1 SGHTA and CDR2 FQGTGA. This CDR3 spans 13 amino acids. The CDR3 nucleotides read TGTGCCAGCAGCTTAGACAGGGGAACTGAAGCTTTCTTT. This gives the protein CASSLDRGTEAFF.

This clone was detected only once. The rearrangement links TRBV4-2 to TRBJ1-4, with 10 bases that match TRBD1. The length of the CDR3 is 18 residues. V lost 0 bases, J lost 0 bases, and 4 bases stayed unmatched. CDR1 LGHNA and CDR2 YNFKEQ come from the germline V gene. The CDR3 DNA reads TGTGCCAGCAGCCAAGATGGGACAGGGGCCACAACTAATGAAAAACTGTTTTTT. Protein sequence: CASSQDGTGATTNEKLFF.

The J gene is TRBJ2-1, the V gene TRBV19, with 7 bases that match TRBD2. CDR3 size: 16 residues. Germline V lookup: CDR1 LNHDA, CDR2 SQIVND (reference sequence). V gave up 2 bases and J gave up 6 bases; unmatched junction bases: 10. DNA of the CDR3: TGTGCCAGTAGTATATCGGGGGGAGAGGAGATCAATGAGCAGTTCTTC. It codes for CASSISGGEEINEQFF. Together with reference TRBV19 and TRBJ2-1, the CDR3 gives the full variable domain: DGGITQSPKYLFRKEGQNVTLSCEQNLNHDAMYWYRQDPGQGLRLIYYSQIVNDFQKGDIAEGYSVSREKKESFPLTVTSAQKNPTAFYLCASSISGGEEINEQFFGPGTRLTVL.